The rows below give T cell receptor beta chains drawn from one sample of a study of T cell repertoires in cytomegalovirus infection. TCRdb passed the reads through MiXCR, listing each CDR3 protein once. The table records about 310,000 distinct CDR3 sequences, around 10% of them present only once. The sequenced material came from PBMCs. The receptors originated from a human donor in good health (CMV status not recorded). Some clones in this sample may be carry-over from other donors' samples. CDR3s include the opening cysteine and the closing phenylalanine or tryptophan. A D gene is named only where the DNA matches it firmly. Rows give clone size only sometimes, using once, few, many, or a class for an expanded clone.

CDR3	DNA	size	V	D	J
CASSLTRTPRTSGELFF	TGTGCCAGCAGCTTAACTCGGACACCCAGAACATCCGGGGAGCTGTTTTTT	many	TRBV7-2	.	TRBJ2-2
CAIRPSGLGTDTQYF	TGTGCCATCAGACCAAGTGGGCTAGGCACAGATACGCAGTATTTT	many	TRBV10-3	.	TRBJ2-3
CASSYDSPNYGYTF	TGTGCCAGCAGTTACGACAGCCCAAACTATGGCTACACCTTC	.	TRBV6-6	.	TRBJ1-2
CASSPPNRPQETQYF	TGTGCCAGCTCACCACCCAACAGGCCCCAAGAGACCCAGTACTTC	.	TRBV18	.	TRBJ2-5
CARRPEQAKNSPLHF	TGTGCCAGACGACCGGAACAGGCGAAGAATTCACCCCTCCACTTT	many	TRBV5-5	.	TRBJ1-6
CSARGQRTNNEQFF	TGCAGTGCTAGGGGACAGAGAACGAACAATGAGCAGTTCTTC	few	TRBV20-1	TRBD1	TRBJ2-1
CASIRRGAATQYF	TGTGCCAGCATCAGGCGGGGGGCAGCTACGCAGTATTTT	many	TRBV28	TRBD2	TRBJ2-3
CSVEDYREETDTQYF	TGCAGCGTTGAAGATTACAGGGAAGAGACAGATACGCAGTATTTT	many	TRBV29-1	.	TRBJ2-3
CASSMTATNEKLFF	TGTGCCAGCAGTATGACAGCAACTAATGAAAAACTGTTTTTT	many	TRBV6-1	.	TRBJ1-4
CASSPLPRLGAWAEAFF	TGCGCCAGCAGCCCCCTCCCACGGCTGGGCGCGTGGGCTGAAGCTTTCTTT	once	TRBV5-1	.	TRBJ1-1